This T cell receptor beta chain was recovered during a study of cytomegalovirus exposure and HLA in healthy donors. General study points: Researchers counted 164 TCR beta chains as cytomegalovirus-associated.

The germline CDR1 and CDR2 sequences are SGHNT and YYREEE (reference sequence). With 4 bases clipped from V and 0 bases from J, the junction kept 7 bases outside the gene matches. CDR3 length: 16 residues. Separation from the roughly 700-subject first cohort characterized the approximately 130-subject validation cohort, to which the donors belonged. TCRdb's table, derived via immunoSEQ multiplex PCR, lists solely in-frame clones and lacks some. The sample shows about 43,000 clones, 80% to 95% of them seen only once. For this clone: The antigen is unknown.

This chain connects TRBV5-4 to TRBJ2-4; 7 bases are a match to TRBD1. The sample was PBMCs. This clonotype was sampled from a man between 18 and 35 years old in good health and CMV-seronegative. Here the CDR3 DNA reads TGTGCCAGCAGCGTCAGGGACAGCTTAGCCAAAAACATTCAGTACTTC. The encoded protein is CASSVRDSLAKNIQYF. The variable domain in full, completed from reference TRBV5-4 and TRBJ2-4, reads ETGVTQSPTHLIKTRGQQVTLRCSSQSGHNTVSWYQQALGQGPQFIFQYYREEENGRGNFPPRFSGLQFPNYSSELNVNALELDDSALYLCASSVRDSLAKNIQYFGAGTRLSVL.